This T cell receptor beta chain was observed in a study of metastatic and nonmetastatic thyroid tumors. Study background: It was across blood and tumor or nodule tissue from malignant and benign thyroid patients that repertoires were compared. The study's findings and limits: As reported, TCR beta diversity in blood and tumor was significantly higher in malignant thyroid tumors than in benign nodules.

In the study's own analysis: The study built a papillary thyroid cancer distant-metastasis classifier from CDR3 differences across clinicopathological groups. TCRdb re-called clones via MiXCR from the PCR reads. For this entry, the V and J calls and clone size follow TCRdb and not the study's own pipeline. The repertoire holds around 65,000 clones, with approximately 14% as singletons. Among the patients, none had received any treatment before thyroid surgery. This clone was counted ten times or more. Its matching antigen is unknown. Sequencing was performed on blood. The sequence derives from a male donor with papillary thyroid cancer or a benign thyroid nodule (not recorded which). Some clones in this sample may be carry-over from other donors' samples.

The CDR3 region has the DNA TGTGCCAGCAGTCGGCTTAGCGGATTCTCCTACGAGCAGTACTTC. Translated: CASSRLSGFSYEQYF. The rearrangement uses TRBV6-1 and TRBJ2-7, with D perhaps matching TRBD2 (6 bases). Trimming took off 5 bases at V and 0 bases at J, with 14 bases between the two ends. Per germline, CDR1 MNHNS and CDR2 SASEGT. This CDR3 has 15 amino acids.